A single T cell receptor beta chain is shown here with its context. This sample was taken from a study of technical replicates of blood from a few donors. V was pared by 6 bases and J by 5 bases, with 4 bases of the junction left unmatched. Germline CDR1 reads SGHTA; CDR2 reads FQGNSA. This CDR3 comprises 13 residues. TCRdb's copy holds only in-frame clones and misses some; the assay was immunoSEQ multiplex PCR. The sample holds under 85,000 clones, about 86% seen once. The TCR comes from a human donor in good health. Some clones in this sample may be carry-over from other donors' samples. The V and J genes are TRBV7-2 and TRBJ1-5; 7 nucleotides match TRBD1. The sequenced sample was PBMCs. CDR3 coding DNA: TGTGCCAGCAGTCCAGACAGGGATCAGCCCCAGCATTTT. This gives the protein CASSPDRDQPQHF.